Below, 16 T cell receptor beta chains from the same sample are listed, as sequenced in a study of early T cells in non-severe SARS-CoV-2 infection. TCRdb redid the calling of the 5' RACE reads with MiXCR, one entry per CDR3 protein. The sample holds some 32,000 distinct CDR3 sequences, 3.9% seen once. Sequenced sample: whole blood. The receptor set was obtained from an adult who was a healthcare worker with PCR-confirmed SARS-CoV-2 infection or an uninfected control (not recorded which).

This clonotype was observed a handful of times. This sequence joins TRBV12-3 or TRBV12-4 and TRBJ2-2; 8 nucleotides match TRBD2. Losses at the gene ends were 1 base for V and 4 bases for J; bases not matched to a gene: 2. The CDR3 runs 15 residues. CDR3 residues: CASSLGLAGTGELFF. The CDR3 DNA follows: TGTGCCAGCAGTTTAGGGCTAGCGGGCACCGGGGAGCTGTTTTTT.

The sample holds many counts of this clonotype. V and J are TRBV3-2 and TRBJ2-5; the DNA was not compared with TRBD2, the D call given in the table. TRBV3-2 represents a pseudogene. The CDR3 sequence is 17 residues long. The CDR3 DNA is TGTGCCAGCAGCCAAGAACTAGCGGGGCTATACCAAGAGACCCAGTACTTC. Protein: CASSQELAGLYQETQYF.

This clonotype turned up a few times. The chain employs TRBV6-5 and TRBJ2-3; 8 positions agree with TRBD1. V shed 0 bases and J 4 bases; nucleotides not matched to a gene: 6. CDR3 size: 16 residues. From germline, CDR1 is MNHEY and CDR2 SVGAGI. CDR3 in DNA: TGTGCCAGCAGTTACTCAGGGGGGACAGGCTCAGATACGCAGTATTTT. This translates into CASSYSGGTGSDTQYF.

This clonotype was detected ten times or more. This rearrangement joins TRBV10-3 to TRBJ2-7; 11 positions agree with TRBD2. The germline CDR1 and CDR2 sequences are ENHRY and SYGVKD. J gave up 4 bases and V 7 bases, and 6 bases lay outside the gene matches. The CDR3 is 14 residues long. CDR3 amino acids: CAITAGTSGYEQYF. CDR3 nucleotides: TGTGCCATCACCGCCGGGACTAGCGGATACGAGCAGTACTTC.

This clonotype came up many times. The rearrangement joins TRBV5-1 to TRBJ2-1; 16 bases line up with TRBD2. Germline V gives CDR1 SGHRS, CDR2 YFSETQ. V shed 4 bases and J 14 bases; nucleotides not matched to a gene: 3. The CDR3 spans 13 residues. CDR3 loop: CASSVGTSGREFF. CDR3 nucleotide sequence: TGCGCCAGCAGCGTGGGGACTAGCGGGAGGGAGTTCTTC.

This clonotype came up many times. The genes are TRBV5-1 and TRBJ2-7; no clear D gene. The germline V and J ends were trimmed by 4 bases and 3 bases, with 14 bases remaining between them. This CDR3 comprises 14 residues. Germline V lookup: CDR1 SGHRS, CDR2 YFSETQ. The CDR3 protein is CASSQLSGYYEQYF. DNA of the CDR3: TGCGCCAGCAGCCAACTCTCTGGGTACTACGAGCAGTACTTC.

The sample holds many counts of this clonotype. The V call is TRBV5-6, the J call TRBJ2-7, with D unresolved. V was clipped by 4 bases and J by 6 bases, with 11 bases between them. Germline CDR1 reads SGHDT; CDR2 reads YYEEEE. The CDR3 sequence is 12 residues long. CDR3 amino acids: CASSPPAGEQYF. Written as DNA, the CDR3 is TGTGCCAGCAGCCCCCCCGCCGGCGAGCAGTACTTC.

V is TRBV7-9 and J is TRBJ2-1; a weak D match, TRBD1 (6 bases). The V gene's germline CDR1 is SEHNR and CDR2 FQNEAQ (reference sequence). V gave up 6 bases and J gave up 0 bases, with 24 bases separating them. CDR3 length equals 19 residues. The DNA of the CDR3 is TGTGCCAGCAGTCGAGTAGTTGGGATGGGGGCGAGCTCCTACAATGAGCAGTTCTTC. Its translation is CASSRVVGMGASSYNEQFF.

This clonotype is labeled as medium-sized. This rearrangement joins TRBV20-1 to TRBJ2-3; 9 bases are shared with TRBD2. The CDR3 consists of 16 residues. Germline V lookup: CDR1 DFQATT, CDR2 SNEGSKA (reference sequence). V dropped 5 bases and J dropped 5; count of bases not matched to a gene: 14. For the CDR3, the DNA is TGCAGTGCTCCCCGTAATCGGCGGGGGGGCCAAGATACGCAGTATTTT. This sequence encodes CSAPRNRRGGQDTQYF.

This clonotype has ten or more counts. The chain is built from TRBV6-1 and TRBJ1-1; weak D call: TRBD1 (6 bases). Germline values: CDR1 MNHNS, CDR2 SASEGT. This CDR3 contains 12 residues. Between the trimmed V and J ends, which lost 8 bases and 0 bases, there was a span of 7 bases. The CDR3 spells CASEGVNTEAFF. The CDR3 region has the DNA TGTGCCAGCGAGGGGGTGAACACTGAAGCTTTCTTT.

This clonotype was found a few times. For the CDR3, the DNA is TGTGCCAGCAGTCAGGAGGGTAGAGATTCACCCCTCCACTTT. It yields the protein CASSQEGRDSPLHF. V gene TRBV6-5 combines with J gene TRBJ1-6; D gene ambiguous. V lost 5 bases to trimming and J lost 8 bases, with 13 bases between them. The CDR3 covers 14 residues. Germline V CDR1 and CDR2: MNHEY, SVGAGI.

This clonotype was recorded many times. The V and J genes are TRBV11-2 and TRBJ2-1, with D possibly matching TRBD2 (5 bases). CDR1 SGHAT and CDR2 FQNNGV come from the germline V gene. Between the trimmed V and J ends, which lost 5 bases and 7 bases, there was a span of 15 bases. The CDR3 contains 14 residues. The chain's CDR3 is CASSRPGRGNEQFF. CDR3 bases: TGTGCCAGCAGCCGACCTGGCAGAGGGAATGAGCAGTTCTTC. Complete variable domain (other parts from reference TRBV11-2 and TRBJ2-1): EAGVAQSPRYKIIEKRQSVAFWCNPISGHATLYWYQQILGQGPKLLIQFQNNGVVDDSQLPKDRFSAERLKGVDSTLKIQPAKLEDSAVYLCASSRPGRGNEQFFGPGTRLTVL.

DNA of the CDR3: TGTGCCTGGAGTACGTCTGGAAACACCATATATTTT. This translates into CAWSTSGNTIYF. V and J are TRBV30 and TRBJ1-3; D is uncertain. CDR3 length: 12 amino acids. Germline CDR1 is GTSNPN and CDR2 is SVGIG (reference sequence). The V and J ends lost 2 bases and 1 base respectively, with 3 bases between them.

This chain uses TRBV18 with TRBJ2-7; TRBD1 aligns across 7 bases. The V and J ends lost 4 bases and 4 bases, in that order; junction bases with no gene match: 4. CDR1 is KGHSH, CDR2 LQKENI, per germline. The CDR3 extends over 13 amino acids. CDR3 sequence (DNA): TGTGCCAGCTCACGAGGCAGGGGGTACGAGCAGTACTTC. Its protein is CASSRGRGYEQYF.

This clonotype was found many times. The V and J genes are TRBV5-4 and TRBJ2-5, with 9 bases identical to TRBD1. Trimming removed 0 bases from V and 5 bases from J; junction bases left unmatched: 8. Germline assignment: CDR1 SGHNT and CDR2 YYREEE (reference sequence). The CDR3 totals 16 residues. DNA for the CDR3: TGTGCCAGCAGCTTGGGTGTTGACAGGGGGTCCGAGACCCAGTACTTC. Its translation: CASSLGVDRGSETQYF.

This clonotype was counted ten times or more. The chain is built from TRBV25-1 and TRBJ1-1; no clear D. CDR3 length: 19 residues. CDR1 is MGHDK, CDR2 SYGVNS, per germline. The V end was cut by 2 bases, the J end by 0 bases, with 22 bases between. CDR3 nucleotide sequence: TGTGCCAGCAGTGAAATCTCGTCGGCCGCTAACCTTTTGAACACTGAAGCTTTCTTT. Protein sequence: CASSEISSAANLLNTEAFF.